In this sample, the clone carrying this T cell receptor (beta chain) turned up a few times. This specimen belongs to a study of T cells in Graves' hyperthyroidism and ophthalmopathy. Amplified TCR beta CDR3 regions derived from RNA transcripts. The TCR CDR3 first-round RT-PCR relied on the HTBI primer set. TCRdb used MiXCR to reprocess the multiplex PCR reads, holding one entry per CDR3 protein. The table has under 300,000 distinct CDR3 sequences, 20% to 25% seen once; the top ten hold about 60%. Trimming took 5 bases from V and 5 from J, leaving 19 bases between them. From germline, CDR1 is SEHNR and CDR2 FQNEAQ (reference sequence). This CDR3 is built from 15 residues. Used for diagnoses were clinical symptoms, serum thyroxine and TRAb, thyroid ultrasound and orbital computed tomography.

The receptor's source is a man under 40 with Graves' ophthalmopathy. The V and J genes are TRBV7-9 and TRBJ2-7; TRBD2 might be the D (5 bases). Material: blood. Written as DNA, the CDR3 is TGTGCCAGCAGCCCACCCCTCCGGGGTGTCAACGAGCAGTACTTC. Amino acid sequence: CASSPPLRGVNEQYF.